A selection of T cell receptor beta chains follows, all from one sample in a study of blood T cell repertoires in COVID-19. This table comes from immunoSEQ multiplex PCR, and its TCRdb copy is limited to in-frame clones, with some not included. Among fewer than 250,000 clones listed, 85% to 90% were seen once. Sequencing input: PBMCs or T cells enriched from blood (not recorded which). Receptor source: a man aged 50 to 60 who had been exposed to COVID-19. The CDR3 runs from the conserved cysteine through the conserved F or W. Each record gives: V gene, D gene, J gene, clone size, CDR3 protein, CDR3 DNA. A D gene is named only where the DNA matches it firmly. Only some rows state a clone size, as once, few, many or a class for expanded clones.

V: TRBV18
D: TRBD2
J: TRBJ2-3
size: -
CDR3: CASPAAGGRTDTQYF
DNA: TGTGCCAGCCCCGCAGCGGGAGGGCGTACAGATACGCAGTATTTT

V: TRBV4-1
D: -
J: TRBJ2-2
size: -
CDR3: CASSHYTETGELFF
DNA: TGCGCCAGCAGCCATTATACAGAAACCGGGGAGCTGTTTTTT

V: TRBV5-1
D: -
J: TRBJ2-1
size: once
CDR3: CASSPRRASNNEQFF
DNA: TGCGCCAGCAGCCCGAGGCGGGCCTCGAACAATGAGCAGTTCTTC

V: TRBV19
D: -
J: TRBJ2-6
size: few
CDR3: CASSTIQGPPGANVLTF
DNA: TGTGCCAGTAGTACCATACAGGGTCCTCCTGGGGCCAACGTCCTGACTTTC

V: TRBV4-1
D: -
J: TRBJ1-2
size: -
CDR3: CASSRPESGGYGYTF
DNA: TGCGCCAGCAGCCGACCCGAATCGGGTGGGTATGGCTACACCTTC

V: TRBV7-2
D: TRBD1
J: TRBJ2-7
size: -
CDR3: CASSFDREYEQYF
DNA: TGTGCCAGCAGCTTCGACAGGGAATACGAGCAGTACTTC

V: TRBV7-6
D: -
J: TRBJ2-3
size: -
CDR3: CASSLIGISTDTQYF
DNA: TGTGCCAGCAGCTTAATCGGGATTAGCACAGATACGCAGTATTTT

V: TRBV21-1
D: -
J: TRBJ2-4
size: -
CDR3: CASSKGWGKAKNIQYF
DNA: TGTGCCAGCAGCAAGGGGTGGGGCAAGGCCAAAAACATTCAGTACTTC

V: TRBV28
D: -
J: TRBJ1-2
size: -
CDR3: CASSLSGGAGTLSYTF
DNA: TGTGCCAGCAGTTTATCGGGGGGGGCAGGGACCTTAAGCTACACCTTC

V: TRBV24-1
D: -
J: TRBJ1-5
size: -
CDR3: CATSGETNQPQHF
DNA: TGTGCCACCAGTGGCGAGACTAATCAGCCCCAGCATTTT

V: TRBV27
D: TRBD1
J: TRBJ2-2
size: once
CDR3: CASSLRQGVKDTGELFF
DNA: TGTGCCAGCAGTCTCCGACAGGGGGTGAAAGACACCGGGGAGCTGTTTTTT

V: TRBV5-1
D: TRBD1
J: TRBJ2-3
size: -
CDR3: CASSIGQGPDTQYF
DNA: TGCGCCAGCAGCATAGGACAGGGCCCAGATACGCAGTATTTT

V: TRBV25-1
D: -
J: TRBJ2-3
size: -
CDR3: CASSEYITQYF
DNA: TGTGCCAGCAGTGAATATATTACGCAGTATTTT

V: TRBV28
D: -
J: TRBJ1-4
size: -
CDR3: CASSLLQGTEKLFF
DNA: TGTGCCAGCAGTTTATTACAGGGAACTGAAAAACTGTTTTTT

V: TRBV3-1/TRBV3-2
D: -
J: TRBJ2-7
size: -
CDR3: CASSQEPSAYEQYF
DNA: TGTGCCAGCAGCCAAGAACCCTCAGCCTACGAGCAGTACTTC

V: TRBV11-2
D: -
J: TRBJ1-1
size: -
CDR3: CASSLNSGATEAFF
DNA: TGTGCCAGCAGCTTAAACAGTGGGGCCACTGAAGCTTTCTTT

V: TRBV5-1
D: TRBD1
J: TRBJ1-3
size: -
CDR3: CASSFGQAYGNTIYF
DNA: TGCGCCAGCAGCTTTGGACAGGCTTATGGAAACACCATATATTTT

V: TRBV18
D: TRBD1
J: TRBJ2-2
size: -
CDR3: CASSPTEPGQGDSNTGELFF
DNA: TGTGCCAGCTCACCTACTGAGCCGGGACAGGGTGATTCGAACACCGGGGAGCTGTTTTTT

V: TRBV5-4
D: -
J: TRBJ2-6
size: -
CDR3: CASSLSSRGVLTF
DNA: TGTGCCAGCAGCTTGAGCAGCAGGGGCGTCCTGACTTTC

V: TRBV10-1
D: TRBD1
J: TRBJ1-2
size: -
CDR3: CASKRDRGLGYGYTF
DNA: TGCGCCAGCAAAAGGGACAGGGGGCTCGGCTATGGCTACACCTTC

V: TRBV24-1
D: TRBD2
J: TRBJ2-1
size: -
CDR3: CATRGSGSSYNEQFF
DNA: TGTGCCACCCGGGGAAGCGGGAGCTCCTACAATGAGCAGTTCTTC

V: TRBV18
D: TRBD1
J: TRBJ1-4
size: -
CDR3: CASSPRPTGEYSTNEKLFF
DNA: TGTGCCAGCTCACCACGGCCGACAGGGGAGTATTCAACTAATGAAAAACTGTTTTTT

V: TRBV4-1
D: -
J: TRBJ1-1
size: -
CDR3: CASSQDMRIPGTEAFF
DNA: TGCGCCAGCAGCCAAGATATGCGTATTCCGGGCACTGAAGCTTTCTTT

V: TRBV28
D: TRBD1
J: TRBJ1-4
size: -
CDR3: CASSSLQGANEKLFF
DNA: TGTGCCAGCAGTTCTCTTCAGGGGGCTAATGAAAAACTGTTTTTT

V: TRBV29-1
D: -
J: TRBJ2-5
size: once
CDR3: CSVGGYQETQYF
DNA: TGCAGCGTTGGCGGTTACCAAGAGACCCAGTACTTC

V: TRBV29-1
D: TRBD1
J: TRBJ2-1
size: -
CDR3: CSAGRGQGAGEQFF
DNA: TGCAGCGCCGGTCGGGGACAGGGGGCAGGCGAGCAGTTCTTC

V: TRBV24-1
D: TRBD2
J: TRBJ2-1
size: -
CDR3: CATSDATSGSYNEQFF
DNA: TGTGCCACCAGTGATGCCACTAGCGGGAGTTACAATGAGCAGTTCTTC

V: TRBV27
D: TRBD1
J: TRBJ2-7
size: -
CDR3: CASSPTGQGIRDEQYF
DNA: TGTGCCAGCAGCCCAACCGGACAGGGGATAAGGGACGAGCAGTACTTC

V: TRBV18
D: TRBD1
J: TRBJ1-6
size: -
CDR3: CASSEGQGASSPLHF
DNA: TGTGCCAGCTCGGAAGGACAGGGGGCGAGTTCACCCCTCCACTTT

V: TRBV28
D: TRBD1
J: TRBJ1-5
size: -
CDR3: CASSSDRQSKAQHF
DNA: TGTGCCAGCAGTTCGGACAGGCAGTCAAAGGCCCAGCATTTT

V: TRBV15
D: -
J: TRBJ1-5
size: -
CDR3: CATSRLGDQPQHF
DNA: TGTGCCACCAGCAGATTGGGAGATCAGCCCCAGCATTTT

V: TRBV9
D: -
J: TRBJ2-6
size: -
CDR3: CASSTAGALGGANVLTF
DNA: TGTGCCAGCAGCACCGCGGGGGCCCTTGGAGGGGCCAACGTCCTGACTTTC

V: TRBV11-2
D: -
J: TRBJ1-1
size: -
CDR3: CASSFWSETEAFF
DNA: TGTGCCAGCAGCTTTTGGAGTGAAACTGAAGCTTTCTTT

V: TRBV11-3
D: TRBD1
J: TRBJ1-4
size: -
CDR3: CASGRQGPAGNEKLFF
DNA: TGTGCCAGCGGCAGACAGGGGCCGGCGGGTAATGAAAAACTGTTTTTT

V: TRBV18
D: -
J: TRBJ1-6
size: -
CDR3: CASSLRQVTPLHF
DNA: TGTGCCAGCTCACTACGACAGGTTACACCCCTCCACTTT

V: TRBV5-4
D: TRBD1
J: TRBJ1-2
size: -
CDR3: CASRTGTGSNYGYTF
DNA: TGTGCCAGCAGAACCGGGACAGGGTCTAACTATGGCTACACCTTC

V: TRBV15
D: -
J: TRBJ1-4
size: -
CDR3: CATSRDRGGGDEKLFF
DNA: TGTGCCACCAGCAGAGATCGAGGAGGGGGGGACGAAAAACTGTTTTTT

V: TRBV19
D: -
J: TRBJ1-1
size: -
CDR3: CASSGNTEAFF
DNA: TGTGCCAGCTCGGGGAACACTGAAGCTTTCTTT

V: TRBV27
D: -
J: TRBJ1-6
size: once
CDR3: CASSFRAAGSPLHF
DNA: TGTGCCAGCAGTTTCCGGGCAGCGGGTTCACCCCTCCACTTT

V: TRBV19
D: -
J: TRBJ1-5
size: -
CDR3: CASTPRVGGNQPQHF
DNA: TGTGCCAGTACCCCCAGGGTCGGCGGCAATCAGCCCCAGCATTTT

V: TRBV25-1
D: -
J: TRBJ2-5
size: -
CDR3: CASSRRVEETQYF
DNA: TGTGCCAGCAGCCGCAGGGTGGAAGAGACCCAGTACTTC

V: TRBV18
D: TRBD2
J: TRBJ2-2
size: -
CDR3: CASSPPTLAGGESTGELFF
DNA: TGTGCCAGCTCACCACCGACGCTAGCGGGGGGCGAGAGCACCGGGGAGCTGTTTTTT